This TCR beta chain derives from a study of cytomegalovirus exposure and HLA in healthy donors. Study background: A subsequent analysis stated that the 110 or so validation repertoires were run on the same platform as the approximately 710 first-cohort repertoires. Study-level findings and limits: Cytomegalovirus-associated TCR beta chains were listed, numbering more than 150. For cytomegalovirus status, the classifier reportedly gave diagnoses with high specificity and sensitivity.

Using immunoSEQ multiplex PCR, the repertoire was profiled, and TCRdb retains in-frame clones only, with some absent. The data show about 150,000 clones, about 86% seen once. Donors came from a validation cohort of some 130 subjects, distinct from the first 666-subject cohort. Turning to this clone: Its target is not known.

V dropped 6 bases and J dropped 6 bases, with 24 bases sitting between them. The germline CDR1 and CDR2 sequences are SGHAT and FQDESV (reference sequence). The CDR3 extends over 16 amino acids. V and J are TRBV11-1 and TRBJ2-7; TRBD2 is a possible D gene (6 bases). The sequence came from a human donor in good health. Sequenced: PBMCs. The CDR3 sequence: CASRLRTGTSTGEQYF. As DNA, the CDR3 is TGTGCCAGCAGATTGCGAACCGGGACTTCAACCGGCGAGCAGTACTTC.